Below are 12 T cell receptor beta chains sequenced from a single sample in a study of OX40 agonist ivuxolimab in advanced cancers. Measured with immunoSEQ multiplex PCR; TCRdb has only the in-frame clones, and not every one. The sample has 35,000 to 40,000 clones, approximately 80% seen once. The source was CD4+ or CD8+ T cells sorted from blood, collected in a trial of the OX40 agonist ivuxolimab. These receptors all come from an adult with an advanced solid tumor such as melanoma, head and neck, liver or kidney cancer.

This clone has only one observation. This chain connects TRBV9 to TRBJ1-1; D unresolved. The CDR3 sequence is 10 residues long. The V end lost 5 bases, the J end lost 4 bases, and 3 bases lay between the germline ends. Germline V gives CDR1 SGDLS, CDR2 YYNGEE. The CDR3 loop reads CASRVTEAFF. The CDR3 DNA follows: TGTGCCAGCAGGGTCACTGAAGCTTTCTTT.

The sample holds a few counts of this clone. The rearrangement uses TRBV28 and TRBJ1-5; possibly TRBD1 for D (5 bases). Germline assignment: CDR1 MDHEN and CDR2 SYDVKM. V gave up 6 bases and J gave up 0 bases, with 24 bases separating them. The CDR3 is made up of 19 amino acids. In DNA, the CDR3 is TGTGCCAGCAGCCATCTACAGCGACAGTTGCGGAATAGCAATCAGCCCCAGCATTTT. This encodes CASSHLQRQLRNSNQPQHF.

This rearrangement joins TRBV4-2 to TRBJ2-4, with D perhaps TRBD2 (5 bases). The CDR3 totals 20 residues. V was pared by 1 base and J by 0 bases, with 22 bases between. Germline CDR1 and CDR2: LGHNA and YNFKEQ. The CDR3 sequence is CASSQVGVVSQWLAKNIQYF. The CDR3 DNA is TGTGCCAGCAGCCAAGTCGGGGTTGTCTCACAGTGGTTAGCCAAAAACATTCAGTACTTC.

The J gene is TRBJ2-1, the V gene TRBV19; D may be TRBD1 (6 bases). The CDR3 spans 16 residues. V lost 5 bases, J lost 8 bases, and 22 bases lay in between. The germline V gene has CDR1 LNHDA and CDR2 SQIVND (reference sequence). The DNA of the CDR3 is TGTGCCAGTAGTCCGGCCGGGACACCAGACCCCCATGAGCAGTTCTTC. As protein: CASSPAGTPDPHEQFF.

The V call is TRBV6-4, the J call TRBJ2-1; D not resolved. With 3 bases removed from V and 2 bases from J, the gap between germline ends came to 11 bases. The CDR3 is 15 amino acids. CDR1 and CDR2 from the germline V gene are MRHNA and SNTAGT. CDR3 nucleotides: TGTGCCAGCAGTGAAAGGTGGGCAGCCTACAATGAGCAGTTCTTC. Its protein is CASSERWAAYNEQFF.

V usage is TRBV7-9 and J usage is TRBJ2-1; D is ambiguous. Germline values: CDR1 SEHNR, CDR2 FQNEAQ (reference sequence). The CDR3 runs to 14 residues. Deletions cut 4 bases from V and 9 bases from J, with 16 bases between. The CDR3 reads CASSSLLWAFEQFF. The CDR3 bases are TGTGCCAGCAGCTCGCTGCTTTGGGCTTTTGAGCAGTTCTTC.

The gene calls are TRBV4-3 and TRBJ2-7, with TRBD1 matching 7 bases. This CDR3 contains 16 residues. From germline, CDR1 is LGHNA and CDR2 YSLEER. V gave up 0 bases and J gave up 0 bases; unmatched junction bases: 5. The CDR3 sequence: CASSQDGRGTSYEQYF. DNA for the CDR3: TGCGCCAGCAGCCAAGATGGCAGGGGGACCTCCTACGAGCAGTACTTC.

V is TRBV27 and J is TRBJ2-1, with 10 bases matching TRBD2. This CDR3 has 14 amino acids. V lost 7 bases to trimming and J lost 3 bases; unmatched junction nucleotides: 3. Germline loops: CDR1 MNHEY, CDR2 SMNVEV (reference sequence). The CDR3 sequence: CASTSGGLYNEQFF. CDR3 bases: TGTGCCAGCACTAGCGGGGGCCTCTACAATGAGCAGTTCTTC.

In this sample, this clone turned up once. J is TRBJ2-3 and V is TRBV21-1; the table's D call TRBD2 went unverified against the DNA. TRBV21-1 is shown as a pseudogene. CDR3 length equals 17 residues. Here the CDR3 reads CASRSPAGRQETDTQYF. As DNA, the CDR3 is TGTGCCAGCCGATCCCCTGCGGGGCGCCAGGAGACAGATACGCAGTATTTT.

V is TRBV6-6 and J is TRBJ2-5; D perhaps matches TRBD1 (6 bases). CDR1 is MNHNY and CDR2 is SVGAGI in the germline V gene (reference sequence). This CDR3 spans 14 amino acids. V lost 2 bases, J lost 5 bases, and 12 bases lay in between. CDR3 protein: CASSYVQGRETQYF. CDR3 DNA sequence: TGTGCCAGCAGTTACGTACAGGGAAGGGAGACCCAGTACTTC.

This clone occurred once. This sequence joins TRBV13 and TRBJ2-7; D is undetermined. Germline assignment: CDR1 PRHDT and CDR2 FYEKMQ (reference sequence). CDR3 length equals 14 residues. V dropped 2 bases and J dropped 2 bases, with 10 bases sitting between them. In DNA, the CDR3 is TGTGCCAGCAGCTTAAACGCTGATACCTACGAGCAGTACTTC. As protein: CASSLNADTYEQYF.

This clone was observed a handful of times. The rearrangement joins TRBV28 to TRBJ1-5; D gene ambiguous. The V gene's germline CDR1 is MDHEN and CDR2 SYDVKM. CDR3 length: 18 amino acids. Trimming cost V 3 bases and J 8 bases, with 26 bases left between them. The CDR3 DNA sequence: TGTGCCAGCAGTTTTTATCCCGGAAAGCGATGGGCGGGTGAGCCCCAGCATTTT. The encoded protein is CASSFYPGKRWAGEPQHF. Full variable domain (missing parts from reference TRBV28 and TRBJ1-5): DVKVTQSSRYLVKRTGEKVFLECVQDMDHENMFWYRQDPGLGLRLIYFSYDVKMKEKGDIPEGYSVSREKKERFSLILESASTNQTSMYLCASSFYPGKRWAGEPQHFGDGTRLSIL.